This T cell receptor (beta chain) was recorded in a study of vaccination effects on CD4 cells after COVID-19. On the study more broadly: It was a median of 72 days after the second dose that post-vaccine samples were obtained.

Data came from immunoSEQ multiplex PCR; TCRdb stores just in-frame clones and leaves some out. This sample carries roughly 63,000 clones, roughly 78% of them seen once, and the ten largest clones take roughly 2%. V lost 6 bases and J lost 5; bases outside the gene matches: 6. This CDR3 region has 15 residues. Germline V gives CDR1 SNHLY, CDR2 FYNNEI. With the ViraFEST assay, the study expanded antigen-specific CD4+ T cells using viral peptide pools, then sequenced them. Isolation of CD4+ T cells took place after about ten days of culture. Two-dose vaccination with either BNT162b2 or mRNA-1273 was given to the participants. Prior SARS-CoV-2 infection was absent in the vaccine recipients, as shown by negative nucleocapsid antibodies. They grew some 2 million PBMC in each well, adding around 10 IU/ml IL-2 and 7.5 to 10 ug/ml peptides. About this clone: Its antigen is unidentified.

The receptor comes from a human donor who received a COVID-19 vaccine. The J gene is TRBJ2-1, the V gene TRBV2; 11 bases agree with TRBD2. The sequences come from CD4+ T cells from PBMCs cultured with HCoV-OC43 spike peptides, collected after COVID-19 vaccination. Subset reported: HCoV-OC43 spike overlapping peptide pool stimulation. The DNA of the CDR3 is TGTGCCAGCAGGTTACTAGCGGGGGCTGACAATGAGCAGTTCTTC. Amino acids: CASRLLAGADNEQFF.